This entry is about one T cell receptor (beta chain). Libraries were prepared by immunoSEQ multiplex PCR; TCRdb keeps only in-frame clonotypes and omits some of them. The repertoire holds some 100,000 clones, with 79% as singletons. The data belong to a study of control samples from healthy donors and cancer patients. The CDR3 is 14 residues long. In germline, CDR1 is SGHDN, CDR2 FVKESK. The J segment lost 4 bases and the V segment lost 8 bases, leaving 7 bases of the junction unmatched. This clonotype was sampled from a woman younger than 45 in good health. Sequencing was carried out using blood. The rearrangement uses TRBV14 and TRBJ2-5; 10 nucleotides agree with TRBD2. CDR3 coding DNA: TGTGCCAGCGGGACTAGCGCGTCGAGAGAGACCCAGTACTTC. It yields the protein CASGTSASRETQYF.